The source of this TCR beta chain is a study of cytomegalovirus exposure and HLA in healthy donors. Study-wide context: Among about 179 million T cells, an earlier analysis found 120 million or so unique TCR beta sequences. Study-level results: A later look showed TCR association rates differing by HLA locus, highest for DRB1 and lowest for HLA-C. A later analysis showed that HLA-associated TCR beta chains had undergone more clonal expansion than equally common others. For most TCR sequences rarity was the rule, although some public TCRs occurred in many donors.

Worth noting for this clone: The antigen remains undetermined.

There are 12 residues in the CDR3. V lost 2 bases and J lost 5, with 6 bases in between. The germline gives CDR1 MDHEN, CDR2 SYDVKM. The PCR ran on 60 Vbeta and 13 Jbeta primers. Clones were read by immunoSEQ multiplex PCR, and TCRdb kept only the in-frame ones, dropping some. The data show over 110,000 clones, roughly four fifths seen once. This receptor was taken from a male donor in good health and CMV-seronegative. The sequenced sample consisted of PBMCs. The chain carries TRBV28 and TRBJ1-2, with unresolved D. CDR3 nucleotides: TGTGCCAGCAGTTTAAGAGGGTATGGCTACACCTTC. Translated: CASSLRGYGYTF.